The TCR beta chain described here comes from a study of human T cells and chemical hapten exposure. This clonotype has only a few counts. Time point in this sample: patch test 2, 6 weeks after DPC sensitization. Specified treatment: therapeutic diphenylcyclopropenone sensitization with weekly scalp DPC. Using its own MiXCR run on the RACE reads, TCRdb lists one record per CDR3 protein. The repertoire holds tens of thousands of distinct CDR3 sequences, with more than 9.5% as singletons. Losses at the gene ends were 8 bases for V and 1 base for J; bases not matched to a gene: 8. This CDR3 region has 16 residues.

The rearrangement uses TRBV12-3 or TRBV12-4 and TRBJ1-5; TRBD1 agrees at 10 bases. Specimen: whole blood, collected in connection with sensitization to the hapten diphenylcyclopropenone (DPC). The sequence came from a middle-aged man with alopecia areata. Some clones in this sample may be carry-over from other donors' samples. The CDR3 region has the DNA TGTGCCAGCTCTGGACAGGGGGTAAGGAGCAATCAGCCCCAGCATTTT. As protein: CASSGQGVRSNQPQHF.